These T cell receptor beta chains were read from a single sample in a study of long-term antiretroviral therapy in people with HIV. The repertoire was sequenced with immunoSEQ multiplex PCR; TCRdb's copy has only in-frame clones and lacks some. Counted here are roughly 16,000 clones, roughly 88% occurring once; the ten biggest clones make up approximately 14%. The material was unsorted PBMCs, obtained more than 2.2 years before starting antiretroviral therapy. These receptors came from a woman between 25 and 40 years old with HIV. The CDR3 runs from the conserved cysteine through the conserved F or W.

v_call	j_call	cdr3_aa
TRBV11-2	TRBJ2-7	CASSVGASALYEQYF
TRBV4-3	TRBJ2-1	CASSQEADRVAYNEQFF
TRBV7-2	TRBJ2-5	CASTTGRVWETQYF
TRBV2	TRBJ2-4	CASRLDRGPAKNIQYF
TRBV21-1	TRBJ1-2	CASSKPTTVGQGAQWDYGYTF
TRBV2	TRBJ2-5	CASSGQGGETQYF
TRBV9	TRBJ1-6	CASSVGGRDNSPLHF
TRBV30	TRBJ2-5	CAWSFGGGKQETQYF
TRBV7-2	TRBJ2-3	CASSAQRTDTQYF
TRBV5-4	TRBJ1-2	CASSPWTVNYGYTF
TRBV9	TRBJ2-1	CASSALSSGSYNEQFF
TRBV5-1	TRBJ2-1	CASSHGTATYNEQFF
TRBV7-2	TRBJ1-5	CASSFMGASNQPQHF
TRBV18	TRBJ2-3	CASSPVLAGGLSTDTQYF
TRBV4-1	TRBJ2-7	CASSRGVMDNAYEQYF
TRBV19	TRBJ1-2	CASSIAGALYGYTF
TRBV11-3	TRBJ2-2	CASSSRPRQGATTGELFF
TRBV18	TRBJ1-2	CASSPPTGQGGDYGYTF
TRBV23-1	TRBJ1-4	CASSQSTQHGRGLGF
TRBV9	TRBJ2-7	CASSTLPGTGEGRQYF
TRBV9	TRBJ2-7	CASSPTSGNYEQYF
TRBV4-3	TRBJ1-1	CASSQVGGLGEAFF
TRBV19	TRBJ1-2	CASTRAGINHGYTF
TRBV11-2	TRBJ2-3	CASTPDSVPSTDTQYF
TRBV5-1	TRBJ2-1	CASSTGTSGGAGQFF
TRBV30	TRBJ1-1	CAWTLRQGANTEAFF
TRBV27	TRBJ1-1	CASSRDRGVYTEAFF
TRBV18	TRBJ2-7	CASSPTTGGGSYEQYF
TRBV7-3	TRBJ1-3	CASSVTTGHGNTIYF
TRBV4-1	TRBJ2-2	CASSQEQGADTGELFF
TRBV6-6	TRBJ2-1	CASSYVTSNEQFF
TRBV7-9	TRBJ1-4	CASSLGSTGGNEKLFF
TRBV9	TRBJ2-2	CASSVKGGGQSYTGELFF
TRBV4-3	TRBJ2-1	CASSQRTGSRQFF
TRBV9	TRBJ1-6	CASSVAAAEHSPLHF
TRBV5-4	TRBJ1-1	CASSLGGQFGNTEAFF
TRBV2	TRBJ2-3	CASSRSTDTQYF
TRBV2	TRBJ1-1	CASSERKAFF
TRBV19	TRBJ1-6	CASSPSASSYNSPLHF
TRBV20-1	TRBJ1-4	CSARGGEKLFF
TRBV30	TRBJ2-3	CAITGGGTDTQYF
TRBV27	TRBJ1-2	CASSRGHSLEYYGYTF
TRBV5-1	TRBJ1-1	CASSRDVRREAFF
TRBV6-6	TRBJ1-2	CASTDRQNPNYGYTF
TRBV6-5	TRBJ1-1	CASFFGQKAFF
TRBV30	TRBJ2-2	CAWIRGLLAGGHTGELFF
TRBV30	TRBJ1-1	CAWSLDREGTEAFF
TRBV29-1	TRBJ2-5	CSVDATSGGLQETQYF
TRBV12-5	TRBJ1-1	CASGSGGTANTEAFF
TRBV29-1	TRBJ1-6	CSVGEDYNSPLHF
TRBV12-5	TRBJ2-7	CASGFPQGSEQYF
TRBV2	TRBJ2-2	CASSEEGAPTGELFF
TRBV2	TRBJ2-1	CASRWTQPTEQFF
TRBV10-3	TRBJ1-1	CAISESQGEAFF
TRBV6-6	TRBJ1-4	CASSYGGGGGNEKLFF
TRBV10-2	TRBJ2-5	CASSVGTGVGGAETQYF
TRBV5-6	TRBJ1-2	CASTDLMNYGYTF
TRBV19	TRBJ1-5	CASTKGTFNQPQHF
TRBV6-6	TRBJ1-4	CASSLIQAWPNEKLFF
TRBV19	TRBJ2-7	CASSIGQGYEQYF